This TCR beta chain was found in a study of T cells in Graves' hyperthyroidism and ophthalmopathy. As for this clonotype: Its target is unknown.

General study results and limits: Expanded thyroid clonotypes (above 0.001) were mostly also found in blood.

Those patients with uncontrolled infection, other autoimmune disease, pregnancy or lactation were excluded. Every diagnosis used clinical symptoms, serum thyroxine and TRAb, thyroid ultrasound and orbital computed tomography. The CDR3 runs to 17 residues. Looked up from germline, CDR1 is SGHTA and CDR2 is FQGNSA. The V segment lost 0 bases and the J segment 1 base; nucleotides outside the gene matches: 8. The CDR3 regions of TCR beta were amplified from RNA transcripts. HTBI primers were used for first-round RT-PCR of the TCR CDR3. TCRdb analysed the multiplex PCR reads with MiXCR anew, one entry per CDR3 protein. The repertoire holds some 800,000 distinct CDR3 sequences, with over 35% as singletons.

The chain links TRBV7-2 to TRBJ2-5; 7 bases are a match to TRBD1. The clonotype was recovered from a man in his late teens or twenties with Graves' hyperthyroidism. The specimen sequenced was blood. The CDR3 loop reads CASSLALRGTFQETQYF. The CDR3 nucleotides are TGTGCCAGCAGCTTAGCCCTCAGGGGGACATTCCAAGAGACCCAGTACTTC.